Presented here are 18 T cell receptor beta chains from one specimen sequenced in a study of CD8+ T cells in alopecia areata. Sequencing relied on a cDNA template that was reverse transcribed from extracted RNA. Method: immunoSEQ multiplex PCR; TCRdb's copy keeps in-frame clones and lacks some. The sample carries around 120,000 clones, around 48% recorded once. Specimen: NKG2D-low CD8+ T cells sorted from blood. These receptors all stem from a human donor with alopecia areata.

This clone occurred once. V usage is TRBV5-6 and J usage is TRBJ2-5, with D uncertain. Trimming took 3 bases from V and 5 from J, leaving 5 bases between them. This CDR3 has 11 amino acids. Per the germline V gene, CDR1 is SGHDT and CDR2 is YYEEEE. CDR3 nucleotide sequence: TGTGCCAGCAGCTGGGCGGAGACCCAGTACTTC. This encodes CASSWAETQYF.

This clone was counted a few times. The chain's CDR3 is CSVGDPFYEQYF. The CDR3 DNA sequence: TGCAGCGTCGGCGACCCATTCTACGAGCAGTACTTC. This chain connects TRBV29-1 to TRBJ2-7, with unresolved D. Trimming stripped 6 bases from V and 3 bases from J, with 12 bases between. The germline V gene has CDR1 SQVTM and CDR2 ANQGSEA. CDR3 size: 12 residues.

The chain joins TRBV29-1 to TRBJ2-1; D call uncertain. V dropped 2 bases and J dropped 4 bases, with 3 bases sitting between them. Per germline, CDR1 SQVTM and CDR2 ANQGSEA. The CDR3 contains 11 residues. CDR3 sequence reads: CSVEWYNEQFF. The CDR3 nucleotides are TGCAGCGTTGAATGGTACAATGAGCAGTTCTTC.

V is TRBV5-1 and J is TRBJ1-5, with D uncertain. Trimming shortened V by 3 bases and J by 4 bases, and 8 bases separated the two germline ends. There are 13 residues in the CDR3. CDR1 SGHRS and CDR2 YFSETQ come from the germline V gene. The CDR3 protein is CASSSNLNQPQHF. CDR3 DNA sequence: TGCGCCAGCAGCTCAAACCTAAATCAGCCCCAGCATTTT.

In regard to this clone: The same CDR3 is also encoded by other DNA sequences in this sample. The V gene is TRBV29-1, the J gene TRBJ1-1; maybe TRBD1 (5 bases). Trimming left V 5 bases short and J 5 bases short, with 9 bases between. This CDR3 region has 11 residues. The V gene's germline CDR1 is SQVTM and CDR2 ANQGSEA. CDR3 sequence (DNA): TGCAGCGTTTATCGGGGGACTGAAGCTTTCTTT. Amino acids: CSVYRGTEAFF.

V and J are TRBV28 and TRBJ1-5; no definite D call. Trimming removed 2 bases at V and 6 bases at J, with 11 bases between. Looked up from germline, CDR1 is MDHEN and CDR2 is SYDVKM. CDR3 size: 14 residues. CDR3 sequence reads: CASSLEAEIQPQHF. CDR3 coding DNA: TGTGCCAGCAGTTTAGAGGCAGAGATTCAGCCCCAGCATTTT. Drawing the rest from reference TRBV28 and TRBJ1-5, the complete variable domain is DVKVTQSSRYLVKRTGEKVFLECVQDMDHENMFWYRQDPGLGLRLIYFSYDVKMKEKGDIPEGYSVSREKKERFSLILESASTNQTSMYLCASSLEAEIQPQHFGDGTRLSIL.

The gene calls are TRBV29-1 and TRBJ1-2, with TRBD1 matching 8 bases. V shed 3 bases, J shed 6 bases, and the junction held 6 bases outside the gene matches. Germline CDR1 is SQVTM and CDR2 is ANQGSEA. This CDR3 comprises 13 residues. This chain's CDR3 is CSVDDGTGNGYTF. CDR3 nucleotides: TGCAGCGTTGACGACGGGACAGGCAATGGCTACACCTTC.

V gene TRBV29-1 combines with J gene TRBJ2-7; 10 positions agree with TRBD2. With V trimmed by 4 bases and J by 6 bases, 6 bases remained unmatched. The CDR3 is 13 amino acids. Germline-derived CDR1 and CDR2 are SQVTM and ANQGSEA. In nucleotides, the CDR3 is TGCAGCGTTGGCGCAGCGGGAGGGGGCGAGCAGTACTTC. Translated, it gives CSVGAAGGGEQYF.

In regard to this clone: The junction and the germline gene differ at one end; a read error may be behind it. This rearrangement joins TRBV7-7 to TRBJ2-5; possibly TRBD2 for D (6 bases). Germline V gene data show CDR1 as SSHAT and CDR2 as FNYEAQ (reference sequence). This CDR3 comprises 15 residues. The CDR3 spells CASSHSVSGSETQYF. DNA of the CDR3: TGTGCTAGCAGCCACTCAGTTAGCGGTTCCGAGACCCAGTACTTC.

The rearrangement links TRBV30 to TRBJ1-1; 7 nucleotides align to TRBD1. This CDR3 has 13 residues. The germline V gene has CDR1 GTSNPN and CDR2 SVGIG (reference sequence). V shed 3 bases, J shed 5 bases, and the junction held 6 bases outside the gene matches. The CDR3 loop is CAWRFDRDTEAFF. The CDR3 bases are TGTGCCTGGAGGTTCGACAGGGATACTGAAGCTTTCTTT.

This clone was observed a few times. The chain recombines TRBV11-1 with TRBJ2-1; D not certain. With 1 base removed from V and 15 bases from J, the gap between germline ends came to 13 bases. Looked up from germline, CDR1 is SGHAT and CDR2 is FQDESV (reference sequence). This CDR3 region has 12 residues. The CDR3 DNA sequence: TGTGCCAGCAGCTTAGAGGGTCTAAAGCGGTTCTTC. Translation: CASSLEGLKRFF.

The sample holds a few counts of this clone. The V gene is TRBV25-1, the J gene TRBJ2-7, with D unclear. V lost 8 bases to trimming and J lost 3 bases, with 5 bases between them. This CDR3 spans 10 amino acids. The germline V gene has CDR1 MGHDK and CDR2 SYGVNS. DNA of the CDR3: TGTGCCAGCGGCCACTACGAGCAGTACTTC. Its translation is CASGHYEQYF.

This chain links TRBV4-1 with TRBJ2-6, with D unclear. The CDR3 spans 12 residues. V shed 7 bases and J shed 4 bases, with 5 bases lying between them. The germline V gene encodes CDR1 MGHRA and CDR2 YSYEKL. CDR3 in DNA: TGCGCCAGCATGGGCGGGGCCAACGTCCTGACTTTC. It encodes CASMGGANVLTF.

This clone occurred a few times. The chain recombines TRBV7-9 with TRBJ1-1; 7 bases align to TRBD1. The CDR3 is made up of 15 amino acids. Germline V gene sequence: CDR1 SEHNR, CDR2 FQNEAQ (reference sequence). Unmatched junction bases numbered 8, after V lost 4 bases and J lost 3 bases. The chain's CDR3 is CASSSSTGFDTEAFF. As DNA, the CDR3 is TGTGCCAGCAGCTCATCGACAGGGTTTGACACTGAAGCTTTCTTT.

V is TRBV5-1 and J is TRBJ2-3; D is unclear. The V gene's germline CDR1 is SGHRS and CDR2 YFSETQ. This CDR3 has 10 residues. V gave up 4 bases and J gave up 7 bases, with 4 bases separating them. CDR3 nucleotide sequence: TGCGCCAGCAGCGCCCATACGCAGTATTTT. Encoded protein: CASSAHTQYF.

The rearrangement uses TRBV27 and TRBJ2-7, with TRBD2 as a possible D gene (6 bases). Deletions cut 2 bases from V and 2 bases from J, with 13 bases between. Per germline, CDR1 MNHEY and CDR2 SMNVEV (reference sequence). The CDR3 sequence is 15 residues long. The CDR3: CASSLRGGGTYEQYF. In DNA, the CDR3 is TGTGCCAGCAGTTTAAGGGGTGGGGGGACCTACGAGCAGTACTTC.

The CDR3 here is CASSFRGAFGVGEQYF. The CDR3 nucleotides read TGTGCCAGCAGTTTTCGGGGCGCGTTCGGAGTTGGCGAGCAGTACTTC. V usage is TRBV28 and J usage is TRBJ2-7; D may correspond to TRBD1 or TRBD2 (5 bases each). Trimming shortened V by 3 bases and J by 6 bases, and 21 bases separated the two germline ends. The CDR3 has 16 residues. Germline V lookup: CDR1 MDHEN, CDR2 SYDVKM.

The gene calls are TRBV29-1 and TRBJ1-1; D perhaps matches TRBD1 (5 bases). The germline V gene has CDR1 SQVTM and CDR2 ANQGSEA. V lost 5 bases to trimming and J lost 4 bases, with 17 bases between them. CDR3 size: 14 residues. The CDR3 DNA follows: TGCAGCGTTTCAGGGAAGGCGGCCGGCACTGAAGCTTTCTTT. Encoded protein: CSVSGKAAGTEAFF.